These 30 T cell receptor beta chains were all obtained from the same sample, sequenced in a study of shared clonotypes between healthy human individuals. Terminally differentiated effector memory CD45RA+ cells were excluded from the naive CD8 cells, which were CD45RO-negative and positively selected for CCR7. Produced via immunoSEQ multiplex PCR; TCRdb's table is partial and in-frame only. The sample carries roughly 570,000 clones, 98% recorded once. Input material: naive CD8+ T cells sorted from blood. The receptors derive from a man between 25 and 39 years old in good health.

CDR3 in amino acids: CASSGEGPALNEQFF. CDR3 coding DNA: TGTGCCAGCTCGGGAGAGGGTCCGGCACTGAATGAGCAGTTCTTC. The V and J genes are TRBV18 and TRBJ2-1; TRBD2 might be the D (5 bases). The CDR3 has 15 amino acids. Per the germline V gene, CDR1 is KGHSH and CDR2 is LQKENI. V was shortened by 6 bases and J by 7 bases, with 19 bases between the two germline ends.

This clone showed up just once. This chain joins TRBV9 and TRBJ2-3; TRBD1 aligns across 11 bases. Per the germline V gene, CDR1 is SGDLS and CDR2 is YYNGEE. J was trimmed by 5 bases and V by 4 bases; bases with no gene match: 9. This CDR3 region has 16 residues. Written as DNA, the CDR3 is TGTGCCAGCAGCTCCGGACAGGGGGCCTTTGGAGATACGCAGTATTTT. Protein sequence: CASSSGQGAFGDTQYF.

V and J are TRBV29-1 and TRBJ1-2; 12 positions agree with TRBD1. V dropped 6 bases and J dropped 4; count of bases not matched to a gene: 6. This CDR3 spans 14 amino acids. Germline CDR1 SQVTM, CDR2 ANQGSEA. The CDR3 reads CSVTGTGGSYGYTF. The CDR3 region has the DNA TGCAGCGTGACCGGGACAGGGGGCTCCTATGGCTACACCTTC.

This chain joins TRBV7-9 and TRBJ2-4, with D uncertain. The V gene's germline CDR1 is SEHNR and CDR2 FQNEAQ (reference sequence). V was trimmed by 5 bases and J by 0 bases, leaving 8 bases between them. The CDR3 is made up of 14 amino acids. The CDR3 protein is CASSAELAKNIQYF. The CDR3 coding sequence is TGTGCCAGCAGCGCGGAACTAGCCAAAAACATTCAGTACTTC. The full variable domain, completed using reference TRBV7-9 and TRBJ2-4, is DTGVSQNPRHKITKRGQNVTFRCDPISEHNRLYWYRQTLGQGPEFLTYFQNEAQLEKSRLLSDRFSAERPKGSFSTLEIQRTEQGDSAMYLCASSAELAKNIQYFGAGTRLSVL.

Here the CDR3 reads CASSLVHLNTEAFF. As DNA, the CDR3 is TGCGCCAGCAGCTTAGTACACCTGAACACTGAAGCTTTCTTT. The chain uses TRBV5-1 and TRBJ1-1; D uncertain. Germline-derived CDR1 and CDR2 are SGHRS and YFSETQ. The CDR3 loop spans 14 amino acids. Trimming removed 2 bases at V and 0 bases at J, with 8 bases between.

The chain couples TRBV4-1 to TRBJ1-5; D is uncertain. CDR3 length: 15 residues. Trimming removed 0 bases from V and 3 bases from J, with 9 bases in between. Germline V gives CDR1 MGHRA, CDR2 YSYEKL. CDR3: CASSQEDKHNQPQHF. CDR3 in DNA: TGCGCCAGCAGCCAAGAAGACAAACACAATCAGCCCCAGCATTTT.

The chain couples TRBV10-3 to TRBJ2-2; D uncertain. Germline loops: CDR1 ENHRY, CDR2 SYGVKD. The CDR3 has 14 residues. The V end was cut by 3 bases, the J end by 4 bases, with 9 bases between. CDR3 sequence: CAISDQLLTGELFF. DNA for the CDR3: TGTGCCATCAGTGACCAACTCCTCACCGGGGAGCTGTTTTTT.

This chain connects TRBV7-9 to TRBJ1-1; weak D call: TRBD1 (6 bases). Trimming removed 5 bases at V and 0 bases at J, with 13 bases between. From germline, CDR1 is SEHNR and CDR2 FQNEAQ (reference sequence). The CDR3 contains 15 residues. CDR3 protein: CASSGRQDLNTEAFF. The CDR3 nucleotides read TGTGCCAGCAGCGGGCGACAGGACTTGAACACTGAAGCTTTCTTT.

The V and J genes are TRBV25-1 and TRBJ2-1; TRBD2 might be the D (6 bases). From germline, CDR1 is MGHDK and CDR2 SYGVNS. Between the trimmed V and J ends, which lost 7 bases and 2 bases, there was a span of 9 bases. This CDR3 spans 13 amino acids. For the CDR3, the DNA is TGTGCCAGCAATAGCGGTGCCTACAATGAGCAGTTCTTC. Translating gives CASNSGAYNEQFF.

The chain carries TRBV9 and TRBJ2-5; the D gene is possibly TRBD2 (7 bases). V lost 0 bases and J lost 5, with 17 bases in between. This CDR3 is built from 16 residues. Germline values: CDR1 SGDLS, CDR2 YYNGEE. The CDR3 DNA sequence: TGTGCCAGCAGCGTAGGTGCGGGAGTCGACAGGGAGACCCAGTACTTC. This codes for CASSVGAGVDRETQYF.

For the CDR3, the DNA is TGCGCCAGCAGTTTAAGCATAACCCACAATGAGCAGTTCTTC. It translates to CASSLSITHNEQFF. The chain uses TRBV5-1 and TRBJ2-1; D is undetermined. The CDR3 spans 14 residues. The V and J ends lost 5 bases and 5 bases respectively, with 14 bases between them. Germline assignment: CDR1 SGHRS and CDR2 YFSETQ.

This chain joins TRBV28 and TRBJ2-2, with D possibly being TRBD1 (7 bases). The V and J ends lost 7 bases and 4 bases respectively, with 19 bases between them. The CDR3 spans 16 residues. Germline CDR1 reads MDHEN; CDR2 reads SYDVKM. CDR3 in DNA: TGTGCCAGCAACCCGAACTACAGGGGAGGCACCGGGGAGCTGTTTTTT. Its translation is CASNPNYRGGTGELFF.

V gene TRBV28 combines with J gene TRBJ1-5, with D uncertain. V lost 4 bases and J 3 bases, leaving 19 bases between the germline ends. Germline assignment: CDR1 MDHEN and CDR2 SYDVKM. The CDR3 runs to 17 residues. The CDR3 DNA reads TGTGCCAGCAGTTCCCCCCCGGGAGGGATTTTCAATCAGCCCCAGCATTTT. Protein: CASSSPPGGIFNQPQHF.

The genes are TRBV29-1 and TRBJ2-2, with TRBD1 matching over 9 bases. This CDR3 has 16 residues. Unmatched junction bases numbered 9, after V lost 6 bases and J lost 1 base. CDR1 and CDR2 (germline): SQVTM, ANQGSEA. CDR3 in amino acids: CSVSKPGQGNTGELFF. CDR3 sequence (DNA): TGCAGCGTCTCTAAGCCGGGACAGGGGAACACCGGGGAGCTGTTTTTT.

The chain carries TRBV7-6 and TRBJ2-7, with a weak D call TRBD1 (6 bases). Trimming took 6 bases from V and 4 from J, leaving 19 bases between them. The CDR3 covers 15 residues. The germline CDR1 and CDR2 sequences are SGHVS and FNYEAQ. Here the CDR3 DNA reads TGTGCCAGCAGTTCCTCCCAGGGGATTGAATACGAGCAGTACTTC. Translating gives CASSSSQGIEYEQYF. Variable domain in full (rest from reference TRBV7-6 and TRBJ2-7): GAGVSQSPRYKVTKRGQDVALRCDPISGHVSLYWYRQALGQGPEFLTYFNYEAQQDKSGLPNDRFSAERPEGSISTLTIQRTEQRDSAMYRCASSSSQGIEYEQYFGPGTRLTVT.

This clone has just one count. This rearrangement joins TRBV27 to TRBJ2-7; 9 bases align to TRBD2. Losses at the gene ends were 3 bases for V and 7 bases for J; bases not matched to a gene: 7. CDR1 and CDR2 (germline): MNHEY, SMNVEV (reference sequence). The CDR3 is made up of 14 amino acids. The CDR3 loop reads CASSLTSGSSEQYF. As DNA, the CDR3 is TGTGCCAGCAGTTTGACTAGCGGTTCCTCTGAGCAGTACTTC.

The rearrangement links TRBV27 to TRBJ2-2; D ambiguous. The CDR3 sequence is 16 residues long. Between the trimmed V and J ends, which lost 3 bases and 5 bases, there was a span of 16 bases. From germline, CDR1 is MNHEY and CDR2 SMNVEV (reference sequence). The CDR3 DNA is TGTGCCAGCAGTTTCCTGCCAACAATTGGAACCGGGGAGCTGTTTTTT. Its translation: CASSFLPTIGTGELFF.

The V call is TRBV6-6, the J call TRBJ2-5; D gene uncertain. The germline V gene has CDR1 MNHNY and CDR2 SVGAGI (reference sequence). V lost 6 bases, J lost 5 bases, and 22 bases lay in between. This CDR3 region has 16 residues. CDR3 in amino acids: CASSSTTMDLPETQYF. The DNA of the CDR3 is TGTGCCAGCAGCTCCACGACCATGGACCTTCCGGAGACCCAGTACTTC.

J is TRBJ2-2 and V is TRBV2; possible D gene TRBD1, 5 bases. This CDR3 has 13 residues. CDR1 and CDR2 from the germline V gene are SNHLY and FYNNEI. V lost 2 bases, J lost 7 bases, and 8 bases lay in between. CDR3 sequence: CASSEQGFGELFF. In nucleotides, the CDR3 is TGTGCCAGCAGTGAACAGGGTTTCGGGGAGCTGTTTTTT.

The CDR3 here is CASSFYRTDEKLFF. As DNA, the CDR3 is TGTGCCAGCAGCTTTTACCGGACAGATGAAAAACTGTTTTTT. The rearrangement links TRBV11-2 to TRBJ1-4; D is perhaps TRBD1 (6 bases). The length of the CDR3 is 14 residues. Germline CDR1 is SGHAT and CDR2 is FQNNGV. The ends were cut back, 3 bases at V and 6 bases at J, with 11 bases in the middle.

This CDR3 reads CASSQDFADTEAFF. For the CDR3, the DNA is TGTGCCAGCAGCCAAGATTTTGCAGACACTGAAGCTTTCTTT. J is TRBJ1-1 and V is TRBV14; no clear D. V lost 0 bases and J 3 bases, leaving 8 bases between the germline ends. The CDR3 loop spans 14 amino acids. CDR1 is SGHDN and CDR2 is FVKESK in the germline V gene.

The V call is TRBV7-6, the J call TRBJ1-1; D ambiguous. V gave up 0 bases and J gave up 4 bases, with 6 bases separating them. CDR3 length equals 13 residues. Germline CDR1 is SGHVS and CDR2 is FNYEAQ. The CDR3 reads CASSLAGPTEAFF. CDR3 nucleotide sequence: TGTGCCAGCAGCTTAGCAGGGCCCACTGAAGCTTTCTTT.

The DNA of the CDR3 is TGTGCCAGCAGCCCCCGGACTTCCGAGCAGTTCTTC. It yields the protein CASSPRTSEQFF. The rearrangement links TRBV7-9 to TRBJ2-1, with D tentatively TRBD2 (5 bases). Trimming pared 5 bases from V and 10 bases from J, leaving 12 bases between. The CDR3 is 12 residues long. Germline V gene data show CDR1 as SEHNR and CDR2 as FQNEAQ (reference sequence).

The chain couples TRBV29-1 to TRBJ2-3, with 9 nucleotides matching TRBD2. The CDR3 consists of 18 residues. V dropped 1 base and J dropped 0; count of bases not matched to a gene: 11. Germline CDR1 and CDR2: SQVTM and ANQGSEA. CDR3 protein: CSVEGPHASGVSTDTQYF. As DNA, the CDR3 is TGCAGCGTTGAAGGGCCCCATGCTAGCGGGGTAAGCACAGATACGCAGTATTTT.

This sequence joins TRBV7-9 and TRBJ2-7, with 8 bases lining up with TRBD2. There are 17 residues in the CDR3. Germline values: CDR1 SEHNR, CDR2 FQNEAQ (reference sequence). V was pared by 4 bases and J by 2 bases, with 13 bases of the junction left unmatched. CDR3 bases: TGTGCCAGCAGCTCCCCCTACCCGGGACTAGAGGCCTACGAGCAGTACTTC. Amino acids: CASSSPYPGLEAYEQYF.

The rearrangement joins TRBV27 to TRBJ2-1; D is perhaps TRBD1 (6 bases). Looked up from germline, CDR1 is MNHEY and CDR2 is SMNVEV (reference sequence). The CDR3 consists of 15 residues. The ends were cut back, 6 bases at V and 5 bases at J, with 17 bases in the middle. CDR3 region: CASRPQGHPNNEQFF. The CDR3, as DNA: TGTGCCAGCAGGCCCCAGGGGCATCCGAACAATGAGCAGTTCTTC.

V is TRBV6-6 and J is TRBJ1-2; tentative D call: TRBD1 (5 bases). V lost 10 bases to trimming and J lost 4 bases, with 22 bases between them. CDR1 and CDR2 from the germline V gene are MNHNY and SVGAGI (reference sequence). The length of the CDR3 is 15 residues. Here the CDR3 reads CATGPWGEHPYGYTF. CDR3 DNA sequence: TGTGCCACCGGACCCTGGGGCGAGCACCCCTATGGCTACACCTTC.

The V gene is TRBV10-1, the J gene TRBJ2-1; 11 bases are shared with TRBD2. CDR1 and CDR2 from the germline V gene are WNHNN and SYGVQD (reference sequence). The CDR3 has 15 residues. The trim removed 3 bases at V and 13 bases at J, leaving 11 bases unmatched. The CDR3 bases are TGCGCCAGCAGTGAAGGGCTAGCGGGAGGTCGTCCTCAGTTCTTC. Translation gives CASSEGLAGGRPQFF.

V is TRBV7-3 and J is TRBJ2-3, with 9 bases that match TRBD2. This CDR3 has 15 residues. The V gene's germline CDR1 is SGHTA and CDR2 FQGTGA. Trimming cost V 1 base and J 4 bases; bases outside gene matches: 3. The CDR3 here is CASSLIAGAPDTQYF. CDR3 sequence (DNA): TGTGCCAGCAGCTTAATAGCGGGAGCCCCAGATACGCAGTATTTT.

The chain couples TRBV27 to TRBJ1-1, with TRBD1 matching 7 bases. V lost 2 bases and J lost 3; bases outside the gene matches: 6. The CDR3 extends over 15 amino acids. Per germline, CDR1 MNHEY and CDR2 SMNVEV (reference sequence). CDR3 residues: CASSLAPTGDTEAFF. Here the CDR3 DNA reads TGTGCCAGCAGTTTAGCACCTACAGGGGACACTGAAGCTTTCTTT.